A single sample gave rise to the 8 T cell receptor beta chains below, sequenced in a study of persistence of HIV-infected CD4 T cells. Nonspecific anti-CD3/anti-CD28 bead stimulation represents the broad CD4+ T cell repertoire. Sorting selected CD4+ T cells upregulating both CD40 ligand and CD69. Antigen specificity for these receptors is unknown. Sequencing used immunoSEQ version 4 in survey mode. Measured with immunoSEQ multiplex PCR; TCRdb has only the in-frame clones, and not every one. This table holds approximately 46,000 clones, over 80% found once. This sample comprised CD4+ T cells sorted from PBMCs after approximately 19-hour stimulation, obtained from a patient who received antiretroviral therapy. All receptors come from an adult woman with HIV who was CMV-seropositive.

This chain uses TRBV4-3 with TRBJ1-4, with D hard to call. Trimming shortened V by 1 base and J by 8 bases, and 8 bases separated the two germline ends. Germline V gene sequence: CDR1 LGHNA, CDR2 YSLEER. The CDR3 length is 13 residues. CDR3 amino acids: CASSQGAGEKLFF. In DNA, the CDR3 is TGCGCCAGCAGCCAAGGAGCCGGGGAAAAACTGTTTTTT.

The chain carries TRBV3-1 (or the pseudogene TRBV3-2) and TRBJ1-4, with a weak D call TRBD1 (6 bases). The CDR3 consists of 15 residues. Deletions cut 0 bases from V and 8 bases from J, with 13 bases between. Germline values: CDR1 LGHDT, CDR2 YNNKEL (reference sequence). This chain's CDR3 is CASSQETGLEEKLFF. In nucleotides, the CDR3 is TGTGCCAGCAGCCAAGAAACAGGGTTAGAAGAAAAACTGTTTTTT.

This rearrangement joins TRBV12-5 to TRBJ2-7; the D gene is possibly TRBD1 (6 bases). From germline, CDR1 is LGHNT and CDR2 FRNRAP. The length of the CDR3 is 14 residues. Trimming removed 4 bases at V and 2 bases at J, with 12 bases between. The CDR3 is CASGWGHITYEQYF. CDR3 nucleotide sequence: TGTGCTAGTGGTTGGGGACACATCACCTACGAGCAGTACTTC.

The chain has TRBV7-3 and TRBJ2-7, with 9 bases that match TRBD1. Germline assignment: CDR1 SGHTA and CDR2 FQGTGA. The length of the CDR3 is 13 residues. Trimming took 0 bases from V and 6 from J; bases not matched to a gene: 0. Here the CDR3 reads CASSLTDRGEQYF. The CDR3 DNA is TGTGCCAGCAGCTTAACGGACAGGGGCGAGCAGTACTTC.

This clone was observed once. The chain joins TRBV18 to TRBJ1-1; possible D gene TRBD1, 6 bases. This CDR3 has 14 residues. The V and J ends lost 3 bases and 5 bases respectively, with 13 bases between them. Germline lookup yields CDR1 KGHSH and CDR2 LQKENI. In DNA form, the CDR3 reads TGTGCCAGCTCACCCGAGGGGGTTAGGACTGAAGCTTTCTTT. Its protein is CASSPEGVRTEAFF.

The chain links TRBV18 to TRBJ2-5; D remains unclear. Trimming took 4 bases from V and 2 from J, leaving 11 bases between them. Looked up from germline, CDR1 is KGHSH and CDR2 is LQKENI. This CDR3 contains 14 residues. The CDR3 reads CASSLPRVQETQYF. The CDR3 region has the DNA TGTGCCAGCTCACTTCCCCGGGTTCAAGAGACCCAGTACTTC. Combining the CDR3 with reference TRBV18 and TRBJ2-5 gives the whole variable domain NAGVMQNPRHLVRRRGQEARLRCSPMKGHSHVYWYRQLPEEGLKFMVYLQKENIIDESGMPKERFSAEFPKEGPSILRIQQVVRGDSAAYFCASSLPRVQETQYFGPGTRLLVL.

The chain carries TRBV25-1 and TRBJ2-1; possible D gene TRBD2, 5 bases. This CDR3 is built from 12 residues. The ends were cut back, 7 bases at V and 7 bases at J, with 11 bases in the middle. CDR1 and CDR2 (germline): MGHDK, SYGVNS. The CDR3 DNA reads TGTGCCAGCATAGGGAGAGTAAATGAGCAGTTCTTC. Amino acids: CASIGRVNEQFF.

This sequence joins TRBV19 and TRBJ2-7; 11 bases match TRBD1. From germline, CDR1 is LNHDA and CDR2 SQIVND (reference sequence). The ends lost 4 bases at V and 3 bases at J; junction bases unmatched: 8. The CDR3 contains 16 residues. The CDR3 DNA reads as TGTGCCAGTAGTACCCAAGGGGACAGGGGGTACTACGAGCAGTACTTC. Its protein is CASSTQGDRGYYEQYF.